This T cell receptor (beta chain) was profiled in a study of persistence of HIV-infected CD4 T cells. The libraries were made with immunoSEQ version 4 in survey mode. The method was immunoSEQ multiplex PCR; TCRdb's version includes in-frame clones alone and lacks a portion of them. Of roughly 20,000 clones in the sample, about 84% were seen once. The stimulus was lysate of CMV-infected fibroblasts, around 11 ug/mL. Responding CD4+ T cells were sorted by upregulation of both CD40 ligand and CD69. Donors were HIV-1-infected adults who began suppressive ART during chronic infection. Study-wide results and limits: Compared with CD3/CD28-stimulated cells, CMV- and Gag-responding cells showed lower TCRbeta richness.

About this clone itself: Its antigen remains unknown.

The CDR3 consists of 12 residues. V lost 5 bases to trimming and J lost 0 bases, with 2 bases between them. The TCR was taken from an adult man with HIV who was CMV-seropositive. This specimen was CD4+ T cells sorted from PBMCs after approximately 19-hour stimulation, taken from a patient who received antiretroviral therapy. The J gene is TRBJ2-1, the V gene TRBV12-3 or TRBV12-4; no firm D call. The CDR3 loop is CASSVSYNEQFF. CDR3 DNA sequence: TGTGCCAGCAGTGTCTCCTACAATGAGCAGTTCTTC.